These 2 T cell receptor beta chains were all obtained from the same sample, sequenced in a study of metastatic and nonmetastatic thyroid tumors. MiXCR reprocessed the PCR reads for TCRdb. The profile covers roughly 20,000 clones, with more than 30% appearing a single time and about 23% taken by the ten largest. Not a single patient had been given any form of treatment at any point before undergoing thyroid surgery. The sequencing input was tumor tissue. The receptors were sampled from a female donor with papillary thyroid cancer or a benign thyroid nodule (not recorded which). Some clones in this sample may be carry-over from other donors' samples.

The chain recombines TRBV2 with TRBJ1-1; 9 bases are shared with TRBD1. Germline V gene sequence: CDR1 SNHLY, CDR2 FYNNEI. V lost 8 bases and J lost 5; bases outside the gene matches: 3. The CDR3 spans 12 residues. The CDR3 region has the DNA TGTGCCAGCGACAGGGGGGTTACTGAAGCTTTCTTT. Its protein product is CASDRGVTEAFF.

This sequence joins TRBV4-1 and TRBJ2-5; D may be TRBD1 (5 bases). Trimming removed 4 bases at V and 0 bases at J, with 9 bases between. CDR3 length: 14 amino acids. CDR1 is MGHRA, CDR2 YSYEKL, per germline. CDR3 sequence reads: CASSPPGYQETQYF. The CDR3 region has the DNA TGCGCCAGCAGCCCCCCAGGGTACCAAGAGACCCAGTACTTC.